This entry describes one T cell receptor beta chain. Its antigen is as yet unknown. This specimen belongs to a study of TIL therapy for anti-PD-1-resistant metastatic lung cancer. The libraries were made with immunoSEQ v3. Each library reached roughly 2 million read pairs, or 5-6 million at deep level. The protocol was immunoSEQ multiplex PCR, while the TCRdb copy is restricted to in-frame clones and leaves out a portion. The sample consists of about 45,000 clones, roughly 85% of them appearing once. Germline CDR1 SGHKS, CDR2 YYEKEE (reference sequence). This CDR3 spans 14 amino acids. J gave up 2 bases and V 1 base, and 1 base lay outside the gene matches. Broader study findings: Patients were highly selected, enriched for treatment-naive, never-smoker and oncogene-addicted cases.

Sample time point: pre-treatment sample, taken before nivolumab and TIL therapy. The chain joins TRBV5-5 to TRBJ2-7, with 9 bases identical to TRBD1. The receptor was derived from a man between 65 and 85 years old with non-small cell lung cancer. Sequencing used blood, obtained at baseline. The CDR3 DNA follows: TGTGCCAGCAGCTTGACAGGGGGCCCCTACGAGCAGTACTTC. As protein: CASSLTGGPYEQYF.